One sample yielded the 32 T cell receptor beta chains listed below, sequenced in a study of shared clonotypes between healthy human individuals. Method: immunoSEQ multiplex PCR; TCRdb's copy keeps in-frame clones and lacks some. Altogether 550,000 to 800,000 clones are present, about 90% being singletons, with the ten largest covering roughly 36%. The material sequenced was memory CD8+ T cells from PBMCs. The subset: CD45RO+ cells pooled with CCR7-negative TemRA cells. The receptors originated from a man aged 18-30 years in good health. Some clones in this sample may be carry-over from other donors' samples.

The chain is built from TRBV5-6 and TRBJ2-7, with TRBD2 as a possible D gene (5 bases). The CDR3 sequence is 17 residues long. The V end was cut by 0 bases, the J end by 0 bases, with 16 bases between. Germline loops: CDR1 SGHDT, CDR2 YYEEEE. CDR3 loop: CASSLDFSGVSSYEQYF. The DNA of the CDR3 is TGTGCCAGCAGCTTGGATTTCTCCGGGGTGAGCTCCTACGAGCAGTACTTC.

This sequence joins TRBV28 and TRBJ2-5, with TRBD1 identical over 7 bases. The germline V gene has CDR1 MDHEN and CDR2 SYDVKM. This CDR3 comprises 13 residues. V lost 6 bases and J lost 1; bases outside the gene matches: 2. CDR3 nucleotide sequence: TGTGCCAGCAGGACAGGGCGCCAAGAGACCCAGTACTTC. Translation: CASRTGRQETQYF.

J is TRBJ2-2 and V is TRBV19, with no clear D. The CDR3 covers 13 residues. Germline CDR1 LNHDA, CDR2 SQIVND (reference sequence). V shed 3 bases and J shed 7 bases, with 9 bases lying between them. In nucleotides, the CDR3 is TGTGCCAGTAGTATTAGTGGGGTCGGGGAGCTGTTTTTT. Protein product: CASSISGVGELFF.

CDR3 loop: CASSQVEKYYNEQFF. The CDR3 nucleotides read TGCGCCAGCAGCCAAGTAGAGAAGTACTACAATGAGCAGTTCTTC. V is TRBV4-1 and J is TRBJ2-1, with D hard to call. This CDR3 has 15 amino acids. The germline gives CDR1 MGHRA, CDR2 YSYEKL. The germline V and J ends were trimmed by 1 base and 3 bases, with 10 bases remaining between them.

The V gene is TRBV15, the J gene TRBJ2-3; D is unresolved. The CDR3 length is 14 residues. Germline CDR1 reads LNHNV; CDR2 reads YYDKDF (reference sequence). The V gene lost 4 bases and the J gene lost 1 base, with 9 bases spanning the gap. Written as DNA, the CDR3 is TGTGCCACCAGCATAAGACAAGGCACAGATACGCAGTATTTT. It encodes CATSIRQGTDTQYF.

DNA for the CDR3: TGTGCCAGCAGCTTGGGAAGGGGGCCGTGCTTCTTC. Encoded protein: CASSLGRGPCFF. The chain combines TRBV5-4 with TRBJ2-1, with 7 bases matching TRBD1. Germline V gene data show CDR1 as SGHNT and CDR2 as YYREEE (reference sequence). This CDR3 contains 12 residues. Germline trimming cut 0 bases from V and 16 bases from J; bases unmatched to any gene: 7.

For the CDR3, the DNA is TGTGCCAGCAGCCCGACAGGACAGGCGGGGCCCTATGGCTACACCTTC. It yields the protein CASSPTGQAGPYGYTF. The V gene is TRBV9, the J gene TRBJ1-2; 7 bases are shared with TRBD1. Losses at the gene ends were 4 bases for V and 4 bases for J; bases not matched to a gene: 13. The CDR3 is 16 amino acids. CDR1 and CDR2 from the germline V gene are SGDLS and YYNGEE.

The chain is built from TRBV6-5 and TRBJ1-3; the D is unclear. CDR1 is MNHEY and CDR2 is SVGAGI in the germline V gene. V was clipped by 4 bases and J by 0 bases, with 7 bases between them. CDR3 length: 14 residues. The chain's CDR3 is CASSSPVSGNTIYF. The CDR3 coding sequence is TGTGCCAGCAGTTCCCCGGTCTCTGGAAACACCATATATTTT.

V usage is TRBV25-1 and J usage is TRBJ2-7; D perhaps matches TRBD1 (6 bases). Trimming shortened V by 1 base and J by 0 bases, and 13 bases separated the two germline ends. Germline V gene sequence: CDR1 MGHDK, CDR2 SYGVNS. The CDR3 consists of 16 residues. The CDR3 bases are TGTGCCAGCAGTGAATCCGATGCGGACAGCTCCTACGAGCAGTACTTC. This translates into CASSESDADSSYEQYF.

V gene TRBV29-1 combines with J gene TRBJ2-7, with 8 bases matching TRBD1. The CDR3 runs 14 residues. CDR1 is SQVTM, CDR2 ANQGSEA, per germline. Trimming removed 3 bases from V and 1 base from J; junction bases left unmatched: 5. The CDR3 DNA reads TGCAGCGTTGACCCCACAGGGGGATCCTACGAGCAGTACTTC. It is translated as CSVDPTGGSYEQYF.

CDR3 DNA sequence: TGTGCCAGCAATCCAGGGGGCGGAACTAATGAAAAACTGTTTTTT. The encoded protein is CASNPGGGTNEKLFF. The J gene is TRBJ1-4, the V gene TRBV9; 8 nucleotides line up with TRBD1. The ends lost 6 bases at V and 1 base at J; junction bases unmatched: 5. The V gene's germline CDR1 is SGDLS and CDR2 YYNGEE. CDR3 size: 15 residues. The entire variable domain, with the rest obtained from reference TRBV9 and TRBJ1-4, is as follows: DSGVTQTPKHLITATGQRVTLRCSPRSGDLSVYWYQQSLDQGLQFLIQYYNGEERAKGNILERFSAQQFPDLHSELNLSSLELGDSALYFCASNPGGGTNEKLFFGSGTQLSVL.

V and J are TRBV5-1 and TRBJ2-7; TRBD1 matches 10 bases. The CDR3 spans 14 residues. Germline V gene lookup returns CDR1 SGHRS and CDR2 YFSETQ. J was trimmed by 4 bases and V by 7 bases; bases with no gene match: 8. As DNA, the CDR3 is TGCGCCAGCCGTGAAGGGACAGGGGTGTACGAGCAGTACTTC. It is translated as CASREGTGVYEQYF.

The chain joins TRBV19 to TRBJ1-5; tentatively, D is TRBD1 (6 bases). The CDR3 is 15 amino acids. Germline V gene sequence: CDR1 LNHDA, CDR2 SQIVND (reference sequence). Trimming stripped 4 bases from V and 7 bases from J, with 17 bases between. DNA of the CDR3: TGTGCCAGTAGTAGTCGCACAGGGCAAGGGCAGCCCCAGCATTTT. Translating it yields CASSSRTGQGQPQHF.

This clone was recorded a few times. V and J are TRBV27 and TRBJ2-1; 9 nucleotides agree with TRBD1. The CDR3 consists of 17 residues. Germline V gene lookup returns CDR1 MNHEY and CDR2 SMNVEV (reference sequence). V lost 5 bases to trimming and J lost 8 bases; unmatched junction nucleotides: 16. CDR3 in amino acids: CASSPGVPGQGGHEQFF. The CDR3 region has the DNA TGTGCCAGCAGTCCAGGGGTCCCGGGACAGGGTGGCCATGAGCAGTTCTTC.

J is TRBJ2-1 and V is TRBV11-1; 9 bases line up with TRBD1. V shed 3 bases, J shed 2 bases, and the junction held 5 bases outside the gene matches. The length of the CDR3 is 16 residues. The V gene's germline CDR1 is SGHAT and CDR2 FQDESV (reference sequence). CDR3 nucleotide sequence: TGTGCCAGCAGCTTGGTCAGGACAGGGGCCTACAATGAGCAGTTCTTC. Translating gives CASSLVRTGAYNEQFF.

J is TRBJ2-7 and V is TRBV4-1; D perhaps matches TRBD2 (6 bases). The length of the CDR3 is 15 residues. Germline V gives CDR1 MGHRA, CDR2 YSYEKL. Trimming shortened V by 0 bases and J by 7 bases, and 16 bases separated the two germline ends. This CDR3 reads CASSQDVDYIREQYF. The CDR3 nucleotides read TGCGCCAGCAGCCAAGACGTGGACTATATACGAGAGCAGTACTTC.

The chain couples TRBV27 to TRBJ2-2; the D call may be TRBD1 or TRBD2 (6 bases each). Trimming took 5 bases from V and 7 from J, leaving 14 bases between them. CDR1 is MNHEY, CDR2 SMNVEV, per germline (reference sequence). The CDR3 length is 14 residues. The CDR3 region is CASSLEGVGGELFF. The CDR3 DNA is TGTGCCAGCAGTCTGGAGGGGGTCGGCGGGGAGCTGTTTTTT.

This sequence joins TRBV28 and TRBJ2-7; D is possibly TRBD1 (6 bases). CDR1 is MDHEN, CDR2 SYDVKM, per germline. With 2 bases removed from V and 5 bases from J, the gap between germline ends came to 13 bases. CDR3 size: 14 residues. Here the CDR3 DNA reads TGTGCCAGCAGTTTAACAGGGCCGAGCGACGAGCAGTACTTC. Its protein is CASSLTGPSDEQYF.

This chain connects TRBV5-6 to TRBJ1-1, with D possibly TRBD1 on 5 matching bases. Germline loops: CDR1 SGHDT, CDR2 YYEEEE. Trimming left V 5 bases short and J 6 bases short, with 17 bases between. The CDR3 is 14 residues long. The CDR3 loop is CASSYESGVPEAFF. The CDR3 bases are TGTGCCAGCAGTTACGAGTCGGGGGTCCCTGAAGCTTTCTTT.

The chain uses TRBV9 and TRBJ1-2; tentatively, D is TRBD1 (6 bases). V shed 4 bases and J shed 5 bases, with 21 bases lying between them. Germline CDR1 reads SGDLS; CDR2 reads YYNGEE. The CDR3 runs to 16 residues. CDR3 sequence (DNA): TGTGCCAGCAGCCTCAGTAGGTCGACAGGAGCTTATGGCTACACCTTC. Residues: CASSLSRSTGAYGYTF.

V and J are TRBV19 and TRBJ2-4; no clear D gene. The CDR3 is 15 amino acids. CDR1 is LNHDA, CDR2 SQIVND, per germline (reference sequence). The germline V and J ends were trimmed by 6 bases and 0 bases, with 12 bases remaining between them. The CDR3 is CASSSLRVAKNIQYF. In DNA, the CDR3 is TGTGCCAGTAGCTCTCTCCGAGTAGCCAAAAACATTCAGTACTTC.

This chain joins TRBV6-1 and TRBJ2-1; D ambiguous. V was clipped by 3 bases and J by 0 bases, with 6 bases between them. This CDR3 has 14 residues. The germline gives CDR1 MNHNS, CDR2 SASEGT. CDR3 in DNA: TGTGCCAGCAGTGACATTCTCTCCTACAATGAGCAGTTCTTC. Encoded protein: CASSDILSYNEQFF.

The gene calls are TRBV5-8 and TRBJ1-1, with D unclear. In germline, CDR1 is SGHTS, CDR2 YDEGEE. V was trimmed by 7 bases and J by 4 bases, leaving 14 bases between them. The CDR3 runs 13 residues. The chain's CDR3 is CASRKGGSTEAFF. In DNA, the CDR3 is TGTGCCAGCCGAAAAGGAGGGAGCACTGAAGCTTTCTTT.

The chain is built from TRBV19 and TRBJ2-1; 12 bases map to TRBD2. The CDR3 loop spans 17 amino acids. Unmatched junction bases numbered 8, after V lost 6 bases and J lost 2 bases. From germline, CDR1 is LNHDA and CDR2 SQIVND (reference sequence). The CDR3 nucleotides are TGTGCCAGTAGACATGTACTAGCGGGAGGTCCCTACAATGAGCAGTTCTTC. Amino acids: CASRHVLAGGPYNEQFF. Full variable domain (missing parts from reference TRBV19 and TRBJ2-1): DGGITQSPKYLFRKEGQNVTLSCEQNLNHDAMYWYRQDPGQGLRLIYYSQIVNDFQKGDIAEGYSVSREKKESFPLTVTSAQKNPTAFYLCASRHVLAGGPYNEQFFGPGTRLTVL.

This clone was recorded only once. The gene calls are TRBV7-9 and TRBJ2-5; no firm D call. Germline values: CDR1 SEHNR, CDR2 FQNEAQ (reference sequence). Trimming left V 4 bases short and J 7 bases short, with 13 bases between. This CDR3 is 13 amino acids long. The CDR3 reads CASSSADLGTQYF. The DNA of the CDR3 is TGTGCCAGCAGCTCGGCAGACCTGGGGACCCAGTACTTC.

The sample holds one count of this clone. The chain recombines TRBV28 with TRBJ2-1; 8 nucleotides agree with TRBD2. CDR3 length equals 14 residues. CDR1 is MDHEN and CDR2 is SYDVKM in the germline V gene. J lost 8 bases, V lost 4 bases, and 7 bases had no gene match. CDR3 amino acids: CASSYTGLAYEQFF. Written as DNA, the CDR3 is TGTGCCAGCAGTTACACAGGACTAGCCTATGAGCAGTTCTTC.

This chain connects TRBV30 to TRBJ1-5, with TRBD1 identical over 7 bases. V was pared by 4 bases and J by 2 bases, with 2 bases of the junction left unmatched. The germline CDR1 and CDR2 sequences are GTSNPN and SVGIG (reference sequence). This CDR3 contains 13 residues. The CDR3 reads CAWTGTGNQPQHF. DNA for the CDR3: TGTGCCTGGACCGGGACAGGCAATCAGCCCCAGCATTTT.

The chain recombines TRBV27 with TRBJ2-7, with 7 bases fitting TRBD2. Germline V gives CDR1 MNHEY, CDR2 SMNVEV (reference sequence). Unmatched junction bases numbered 3, after V lost 5 bases and J lost 2 bases. The CDR3 length is 13 residues. The chain's CDR3 is CASSGGGTYEQYF. The CDR3, as DNA: TGTGCCAGCAGTGGCGGGGGTACCTACGAGCAGTACTTC.

The CDR3 protein is CASSSSVNYGYTF. CDR3 in DNA: TGTGCCAGCAGCTCTAGTGTTAACTATGGCTACACCTTC. V usage is TRBV11-2 and J usage is TRBJ1-2; D remains unclear. The CDR3 consists of 13 residues. V shed 4 bases and J shed 1 base, with 7 bases lying between them. The germline V gene encodes CDR1 SGHAT and CDR2 FQNNGV.

The rearrangement uses TRBV27 and TRBJ2-2; 10 bases are a match to TRBD1. The CDR3 has 20 amino acids. Germline V CDR1 and CDR2: MNHEY, SMNVEV (reference sequence). The junction had 15 bases not matched to a gene; V was cut back by 4 bases and J by 1 base. The CDR3 loop reads CASSYLERQGAYWNTGELFF. The CDR3 DNA reads TGTGCCAGCAGTTACCTGGAGAGACAGGGGGCATATTGGAACACCGGGGAGCTGTTTTTT.

A note on this clone: The same CDR3 arises from other DNA sequences in this sample as well. V and J are TRBV7-2 and TRBJ1-2, with D perhaps TRBD1 (5 bases). CDR3 length: 14 residues. The ends were cut back, 3 bases at V and 5 bases at J, with 13 bases in the middle. Germline V lookup: CDR1 SGHTA, CDR2 FQGNSA. CDR3 sequence reads: CASSFGTANYGYTF. CDR3 bases: TGTGCCAGCAGCTTTGGGACGGCGAATTATGGCTACACCTTC.

The chain couples TRBV28 to TRBJ2-7, with D perhaps given as TRBD1 or TRBD2 (5 bases each). V shed 2 bases and J shed 6 bases, with 8 bases lying between them. The CDR3 contains 12 residues. From germline, CDR1 is MDHEN and CDR2 SYDVKM. The CDR3 DNA reads as TGTGCCAGCAGTTTAGAAGGGACCGAGCAGTACTTC. Its protein product is CASSLEGTEQYF.